The 5 T cell receptor beta chains below come from one sample, sequenced in a study of Ad26.COV2.S vaccination and SARS-CoV-2 variants. Described treatment: roughly 18 received Ad26.COV2.S at low or high dose, single or two shots; about five received placebo; per-sample allocation not given. Samples came from day 63 after the first vaccine or placebo injection. Here immunoSEQ multiplex PCR was the method, and the copy in TCRdb shows in-frame clones only, minus some. The sample includes 440,000 or so clones, around 90% of them seen just once. Sample: peripheral blood, taken in a trial of Ad26.COV2.S vaccine versus placebo. These receptors originate from a person between 18 and 65 years old who received the Ad26.COV2.S COVID-19 vaccine or a placebo.

The genes are TRBV3-1 (or the pseudogene TRBV3-2) and TRBJ2-7, with a tentative D call TRBD1 (5 bases). Per germline, CDR1 LGHDT and CDR2 YNNKEL (reference sequence). The V end was cut by 0 bases, the J end by 0 bases, with 18 bases between. This CDR3 comprises 18 residues. CDR3 sequence (DNA): TGTGCCAGCAGCCAAGATCTAAGGGGTAAGGGTAGCTCCTACGAGCAGTACTTC. Its protein product is CASSQDLRGKGSSYEQYF.

The CDR3 DNA reads TGTGCCATCAGGAGAGTGGTCCAAGAGACCCAGTACTTC. Translation gives CAIRRVVQETQYF. The chain combines TRBV2 with TRBJ2-5; no definite D call. The germline gives CDR1 SNHLY, CDR2 FYNNEI. CDR3 length: 13 amino acids. V shed 10 bases and J shed 1 base, with 13 bases lying between them.

The chain employs TRBV5-1 and TRBJ2-2, with D possibly TRBD1 on 6 matching bases. Germline loops: CDR1 SGHRS, CDR2 YFSETQ. The CDR3 covers 17 residues. The V and J ends lost 6 bases and 6 bases respectively, with 24 bases between them. The CDR3 loop is CASTPLQGEKGAGELFF. Here the CDR3 DNA reads TGCGCCAGCACCCCGCTGCAGGGAGAGAAGGGGGCCGGGGAGCTGTTTTTT. Complete variable domain (other parts from reference TRBV5-1 and TRBJ2-2): KAGVTQTPRYLIKTRGQQVTLSCSPISGHRSVSWYQQTPGQGLQFLFEYFSETQRNKGNFPGRFSGRQFSNSRSEMNVSTLELGDSALYLCASTPLQGEKGAGELFFGEGSRLTVL.

The rearrangement uses TRBV28 and TRBJ2-5, with a possible D match to TRBD2 (6 bases). The germline gives CDR1 MDHEN, CDR2 SYDVKM. The CDR3 runs to 16 residues. Trimming removed 5 bases at V and 4 bases at J, with 20 bases between. The CDR3 is CASSRPLQGLGETQYF. CDR3 nucleotides: TGTGCCAGCAGTCGACCCCTGCAGGGACTGGGAGAGACCCAGTACTTC.

The chain employs TRBV28 and TRBJ2-7, with 8 positions matching TRBD2. J gave up 6 bases and V 2 bases, and 12 bases lay outside the gene matches. Looked up from germline, CDR1 is MDHEN and CDR2 is SYDVKM. This CDR3 has 16 residues. In DNA, the CDR3 is TGTGCCAGCAGTTTAGGGCTAAGCGGGAGAGCGCGCGAGCAGTACTTC. It specifies CASSLGLSGRAREQYF.